The clone carrying this T cell receptor (beta chain) came up a few times. Its cognate antigen is unknown. The junction does not match germline at one end; this may be a read error. Per the germline V gene, CDR1 is DFQATT and CDR2 is SNEGSKA (reference sequence). This CDR3 region has 14 residues. The entry originates in a study of blood T cells in healthy people across ages. Study-level points and caveats: In older individuals, TCR beta diversity per million T cells was lower, falling roughly linearly with age.

Through a sample-barcoded 5' primer and a J-beta primer mix, a second PCR was run for roughly 6 to 11 cycles. All cDNA molecules were each tagged by a template-switch adaptor with 12 random nucleotides. TCRdb used MiXCR to reprocess the 5' RACE reads, holding one entry per CDR3 protein. The data contain over 1,500,000 distinct CDR3 sequences, 35% to 50% of them seen just once; the ten biggest clones take up roughly 24%. This chain uses TRBV20-1 with TRBJ2-5; D might be TRBD1 (6 bases). Material: blood. The clonotype originates from a human donor in good health. CDR3 region: CRANDPGVQETQYF. The CDR3 DNA reads as TGCAGGGCTAATGACCCAGGGGTCCAAGAGACCCAGTACTTC.